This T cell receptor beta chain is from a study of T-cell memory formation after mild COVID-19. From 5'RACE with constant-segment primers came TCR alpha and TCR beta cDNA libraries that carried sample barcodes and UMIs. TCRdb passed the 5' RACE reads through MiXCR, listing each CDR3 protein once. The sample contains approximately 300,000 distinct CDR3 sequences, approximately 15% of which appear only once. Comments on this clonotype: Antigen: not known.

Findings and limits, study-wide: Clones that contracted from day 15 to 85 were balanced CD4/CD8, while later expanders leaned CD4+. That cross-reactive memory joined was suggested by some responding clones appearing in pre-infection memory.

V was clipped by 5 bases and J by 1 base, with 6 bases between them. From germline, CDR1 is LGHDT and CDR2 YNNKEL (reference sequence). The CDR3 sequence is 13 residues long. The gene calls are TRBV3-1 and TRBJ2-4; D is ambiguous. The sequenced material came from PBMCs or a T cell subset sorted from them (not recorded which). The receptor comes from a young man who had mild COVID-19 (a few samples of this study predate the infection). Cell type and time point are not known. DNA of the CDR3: TGTGCCAGCAGCATCCTCGCCAAAAACATTCAGTACTTC. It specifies CASSILAKNIQYF.